A selection of T cell receptor beta chains follows, all from one sample in a study of T cells in Graves' hyperthyroidism and ophthalmopathy. TCRdb analysed the multiplex PCR reads with MiXCR anew, one entry per CDR3 protein. The table has a few hundred thousand distinct CDR3 sequences, approximately 15% seen once; the top ten hold approximately 57%. Sequencing was done on a sample of blood. The receptors stem from a woman aged 55-70 years with Graves' ophthalmopathy. CDR3s include the opening cysteine and the closing phenylalanine or tryptophan.

j_call v_call cdr3_aa
TRBJ2-7 TRBV9 CASSVEQRSTTGQYF
TRBJ2-7 TRBV20-1 CSATDRTYEQYF
TRBJ2-3 TRBV7-2 CASSRGPTGTGTDTQYF
TRBJ2-2 TRBV2 CASSGRQGGTGELFF
TRBJ1-3 TRBV6-1 CASRGQLSSGNTIYF
TRBJ2-1 TRBV2 CASLTQGSSGEQFF
TRBJ1-1 TRBV20-1 CSASNAGTANTETFF
TRBJ2-3 TRBV6-2/TRBV6-3 CASSPGLIQPNTDTQYF
TRBJ2-6 TRBV28 CASSLTTGAGANVLTF
TRBJ1-1 TRBV20-1 CSARQGDTEAFF
TRBJ1-2 TRBV7-2 CASSPRTGAVYGYTF
TRBJ2-5 TRBV11-1 CASSLRRTRQETQYF
TRBJ2-6 TRBV6-1 CASRRDTRYSGANVLTF
TRBJ1-3 TRBV9 CASSVGVSHGGNTIYF
TRBJ2-5 TRBV4-3 CASSQGGVAPYQETQYF
TRBJ1-6 TRBV19 CASGSNRVLRGSPLHF
TRBJ1-2 TRBV6-1 CASSEAIGHGYTF
- TRBV27 CASSPNPVYEQFF
TRBJ2-3 TRBV6-1 CASSPHSDTQYF
TRBJ2-1 TRBV4-3 CASSQDRVRAEQFF
TRBJ2-7 TRBV4-3 CASSQLWTGGYEQYF
TRBJ1-6 TRBV4-2 CASSQGGQGRSPLHF